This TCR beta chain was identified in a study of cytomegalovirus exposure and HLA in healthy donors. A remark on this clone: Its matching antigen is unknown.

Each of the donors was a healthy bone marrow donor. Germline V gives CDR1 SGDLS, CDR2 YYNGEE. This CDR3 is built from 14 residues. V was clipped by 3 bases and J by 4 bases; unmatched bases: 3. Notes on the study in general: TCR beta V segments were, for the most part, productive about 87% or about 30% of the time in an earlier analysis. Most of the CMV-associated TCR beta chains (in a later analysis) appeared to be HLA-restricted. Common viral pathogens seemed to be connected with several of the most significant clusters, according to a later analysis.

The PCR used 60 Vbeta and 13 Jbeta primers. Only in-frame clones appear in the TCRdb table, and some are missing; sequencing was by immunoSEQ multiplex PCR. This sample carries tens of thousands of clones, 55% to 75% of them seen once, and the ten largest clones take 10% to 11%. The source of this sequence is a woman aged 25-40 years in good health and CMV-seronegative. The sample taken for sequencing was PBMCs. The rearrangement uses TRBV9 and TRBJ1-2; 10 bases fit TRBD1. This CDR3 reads CASSARDRGYGYTF. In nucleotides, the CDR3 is TGTGCCAGCAGCGCGCGGGACAGGGGCTATGGCTACACCTTC.